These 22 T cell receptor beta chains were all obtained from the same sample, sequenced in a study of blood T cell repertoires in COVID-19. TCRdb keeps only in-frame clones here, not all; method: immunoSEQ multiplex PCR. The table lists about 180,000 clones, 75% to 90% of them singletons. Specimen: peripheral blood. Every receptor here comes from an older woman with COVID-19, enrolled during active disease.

The CDR3 loop reads CASSFGTGAGEQYF. CDR3 bases: TGTGCCAGCAGTTTCGGGACAGGGGCGGGCGAGCAGTACTTC. The chain recombines TRBV5-6 with TRBJ2-7; 10 nucleotides agree with TRBD1. The CDR3 sequence is 14 residues long. J was trimmed by 6 bases and V by 5 bases; bases with no gene match: 8. The germline CDR1 and CDR2 sequences are SGHDT and YYEEEE. The whole variable domain, filled in from reference TRBV5-6 and TRBJ2-7, reads DAGVTQSPTHLIKTRGQQVTLRCSPKSGHDTVSWYQQALGQGPQFIFQYYEEEERQRGNFPDRFSGHQFPNYSSELNVNALLLGDSALYLCASSFGTGAGEQYFGPGTRLTVT.

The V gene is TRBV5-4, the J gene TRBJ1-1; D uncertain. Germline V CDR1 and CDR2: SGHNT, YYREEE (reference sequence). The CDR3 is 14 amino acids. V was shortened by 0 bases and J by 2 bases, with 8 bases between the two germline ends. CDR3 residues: CASSLVVGNTEAFF. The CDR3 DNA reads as TGTGCCAGCAGCTTGGTTGTCGGTAACACTGAAGCTTTCTTT.

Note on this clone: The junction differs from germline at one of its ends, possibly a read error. For the CDR3, the DNA is TGTGCCAGCAGCTTCCGGACAGCGAGATACTTCTTC. Protein sequence: CASSFRTARYFF. V is TRBV6-2 or TRBV6-3 and J is TRBJ2-7, with D perhaps TRBD1 (6 bases). Germline loops: CDR1 MNHEY, CDR2 SVGEGT. The CDR3 sequence is 12 residues long.

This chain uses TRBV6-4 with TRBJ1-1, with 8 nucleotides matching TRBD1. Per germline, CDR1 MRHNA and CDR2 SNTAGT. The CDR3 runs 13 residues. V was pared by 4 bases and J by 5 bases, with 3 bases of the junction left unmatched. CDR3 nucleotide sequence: TGTGCCAGCAGTGTCCACAGGGGGACTGAAGCTTTCTTT. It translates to CASSVHRGTEAFF.

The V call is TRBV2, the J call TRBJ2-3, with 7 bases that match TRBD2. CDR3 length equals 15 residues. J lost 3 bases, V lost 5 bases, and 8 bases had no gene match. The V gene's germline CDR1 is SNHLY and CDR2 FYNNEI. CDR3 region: CASSTPGLPTDTQYF. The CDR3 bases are TGTGCCAGCAGTACCCCGGGACTACCTACAGATACGCAGTATTTT.

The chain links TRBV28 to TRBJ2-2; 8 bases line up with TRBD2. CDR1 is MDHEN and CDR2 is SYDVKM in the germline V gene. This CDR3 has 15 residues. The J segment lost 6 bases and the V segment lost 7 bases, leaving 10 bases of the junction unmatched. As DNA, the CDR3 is TGTGCCAGCACCCCCCAGGCACTAGCGGCCGGGGAGCTGTTTTTT. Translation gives CASTPQALAAGELFF.

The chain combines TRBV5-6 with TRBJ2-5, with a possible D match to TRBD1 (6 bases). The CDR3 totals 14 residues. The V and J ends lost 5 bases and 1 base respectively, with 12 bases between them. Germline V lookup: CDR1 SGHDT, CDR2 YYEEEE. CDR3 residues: CASSTQGSQETQYF. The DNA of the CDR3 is TGTGCCAGCAGTACACAGGGCAGCCAAGAGACCCAGTACTTC.

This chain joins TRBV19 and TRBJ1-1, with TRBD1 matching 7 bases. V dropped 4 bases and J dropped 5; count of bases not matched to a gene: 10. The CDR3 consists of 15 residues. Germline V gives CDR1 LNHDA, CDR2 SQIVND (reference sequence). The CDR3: CASSRTGAWGTEAFF. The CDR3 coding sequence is TGTGCCAGTAGTAGAACAGGGGCCTGGGGTACTGAAGCTTTCTTT.

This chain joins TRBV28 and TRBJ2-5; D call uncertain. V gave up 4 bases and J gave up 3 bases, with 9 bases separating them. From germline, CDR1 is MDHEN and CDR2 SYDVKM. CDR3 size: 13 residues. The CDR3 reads CASSSGRKETQYF. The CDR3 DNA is TGTGCCAGCAGTTCAGGCCGAAAAGAGACCCAGTACTTC.

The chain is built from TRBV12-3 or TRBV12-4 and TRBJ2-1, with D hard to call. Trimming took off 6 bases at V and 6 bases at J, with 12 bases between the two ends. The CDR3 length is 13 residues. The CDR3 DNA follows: TGTGCCAGCAGCTTGGGCCAAGTCAATGAGCAGTTCTTC. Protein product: CASSLGQVNEQFF.

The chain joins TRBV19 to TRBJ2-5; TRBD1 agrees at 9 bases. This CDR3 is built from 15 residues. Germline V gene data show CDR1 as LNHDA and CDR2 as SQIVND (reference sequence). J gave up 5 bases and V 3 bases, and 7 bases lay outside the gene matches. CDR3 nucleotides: TGTGCCAGTAGTATCGACGGGACAGGGCATGAGACCCAGTACTTC. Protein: CASSIDGTGHETQYF.

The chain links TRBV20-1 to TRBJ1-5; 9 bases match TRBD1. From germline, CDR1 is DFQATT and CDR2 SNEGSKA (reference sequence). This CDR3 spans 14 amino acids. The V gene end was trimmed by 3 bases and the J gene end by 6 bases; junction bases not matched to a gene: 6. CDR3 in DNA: TGCAGTGCTAGTGAACAGGGGGCGGTTCAGCCCCAGCATTTT. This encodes CSASEQGAVQPQHF.

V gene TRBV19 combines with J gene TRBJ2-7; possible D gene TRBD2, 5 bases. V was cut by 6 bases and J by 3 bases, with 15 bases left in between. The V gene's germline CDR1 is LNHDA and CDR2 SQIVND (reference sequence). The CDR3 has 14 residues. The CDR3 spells CASSSQGGGYEQYF. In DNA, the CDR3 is TGTGCCAGTAGCAGTCAAGGAGGAGGCTACGAGCAGTACTTC.

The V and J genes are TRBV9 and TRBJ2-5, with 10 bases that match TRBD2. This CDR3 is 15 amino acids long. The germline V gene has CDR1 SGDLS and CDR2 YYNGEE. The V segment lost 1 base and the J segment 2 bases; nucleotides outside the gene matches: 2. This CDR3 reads CASSVILAGQETQYF. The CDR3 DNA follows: TGTGCCAGCAGCGTAATACTAGCGGGACAAGAGACCCAGTACTTC. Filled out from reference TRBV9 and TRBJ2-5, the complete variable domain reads DSGVTQTPKHLITATGQRVTLRCSPRSGDLSVYWYQQSLDQGLQFLIQYYNGEERAKGNILERFSAQQFPDLHSELNLSSLELGDSALYFCASSVILAGQETQYFGPGTRLLVL.

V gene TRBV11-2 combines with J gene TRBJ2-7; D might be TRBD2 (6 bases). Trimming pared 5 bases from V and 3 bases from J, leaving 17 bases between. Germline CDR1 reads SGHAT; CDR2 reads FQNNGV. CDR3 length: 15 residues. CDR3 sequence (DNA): TGTGCCAGCAGCCGCGTGGGGGGTATCGACTACGAGCAGTACTTC. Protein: CASSRVGGIDYEQYF.

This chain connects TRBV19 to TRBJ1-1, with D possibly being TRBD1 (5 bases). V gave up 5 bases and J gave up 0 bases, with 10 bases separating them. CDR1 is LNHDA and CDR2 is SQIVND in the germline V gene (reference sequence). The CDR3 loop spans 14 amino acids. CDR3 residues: CASSYGGVNTEAFF. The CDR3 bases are TGTGCCAGTAGTTATGGGGGGGTGAACACTGAAGCTTTCTTT.

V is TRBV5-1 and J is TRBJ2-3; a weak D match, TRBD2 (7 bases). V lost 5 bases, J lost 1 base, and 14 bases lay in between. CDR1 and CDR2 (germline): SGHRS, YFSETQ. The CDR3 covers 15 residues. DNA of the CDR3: TGCGCCAGCAGTCTTGAAGGGGGGGGCACAGATACGCAGTATTTT. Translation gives CASSLEGGGTDTQYF.

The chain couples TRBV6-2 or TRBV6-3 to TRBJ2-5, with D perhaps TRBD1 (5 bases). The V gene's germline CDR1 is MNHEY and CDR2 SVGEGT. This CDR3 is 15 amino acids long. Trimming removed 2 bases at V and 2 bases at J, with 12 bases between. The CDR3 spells CASSYRQLYQETQYF. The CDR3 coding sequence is TGTGCCAGCAGTTACCGACAGCTGTATCAAGAGACCCAGTACTTC.

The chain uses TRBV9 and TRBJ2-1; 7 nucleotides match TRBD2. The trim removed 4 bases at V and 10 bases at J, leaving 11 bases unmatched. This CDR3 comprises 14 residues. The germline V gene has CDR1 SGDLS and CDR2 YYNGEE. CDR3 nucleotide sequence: TGTGCCAGCAGCCCCCACGGCGGGAGAGGCGAGCAGTTCTTC. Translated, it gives CASSPHGGRGEQFF.

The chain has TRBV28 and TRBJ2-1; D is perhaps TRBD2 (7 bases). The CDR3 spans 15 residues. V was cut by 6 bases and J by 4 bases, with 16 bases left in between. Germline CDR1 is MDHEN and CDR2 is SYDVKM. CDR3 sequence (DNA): TGTGCCAGCAGCGTCGGGGGGCTAAGTTACAATGAGCAGTTCTTC. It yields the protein CASSVGGLSYNEQFF.

CDR3 nucleotides: TGTGCCAGCAGTCACACTAGCGGGAGTGGTACCGGGGAGCTGTTTTTT. This codes for CASSHTSGSGTGELFF. V gene TRBV7-2 combines with J gene TRBJ2-2; TRBD2 matches at 11 bases. The CDR3 is made up of 16 amino acids. With 6 bases clipped from V and 5 bases from J, the junction kept 8 bases outside the gene matches. The V gene's germline CDR1 is SGHTA and CDR2 FQGNSA.

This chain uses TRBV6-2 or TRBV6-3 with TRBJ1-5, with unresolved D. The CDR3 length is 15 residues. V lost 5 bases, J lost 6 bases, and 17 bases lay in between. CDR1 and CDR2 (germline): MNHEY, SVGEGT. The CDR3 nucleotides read TGTGCCAGCAGTCTACCTGCGGGGATGGGTCAGCCCCAGCATTTT. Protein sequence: CASSLPAGMGQPQHF.